The next 22 T cell receptor beta chains were all read from a single sample in a study of technical replicates of blood from a handful of donors. Assay used: immunoSEQ multiplex PCR; TCRdb lists only in-frame clones, some missing. Counted here are tens of thousands of clones, about 96% occurring once; the ten biggest clones make up more than 0.15%. Sequencing input: T cells isolated from PBMCs. These receptors were taken from a human donor in good health.

The V and J genes are TRBV29-1 and TRBJ2-5, with 14 bases identical to TRBD2. CDR1 and CDR2 (germline): SQVTM, ANQGSEA. The junction had 5 bases not matched to a gene; V was cut back by 7 bases and J by 4 bases. This CDR3 spans 14 amino acids. This CDR3 reads CSGTGLAGVETQYF. In DNA form, the CDR3 reads TGCAGCGGGACGGGACTAGCGGGAGTAGAGACCCAGTACTTC.

The chain uses TRBV5-1 and TRBJ1-2, with TRBD1 as a possible D gene (6 bases). This CDR3 region has 15 residues. Germline V gene data show CDR1 as SGHRS and CDR2 as YFSETQ. V lost 0 bases, J lost 3 bases, and 12 bases lay in between. As DNA, the CDR3 is TGCGCCAGCAGCTTGGTTGCGGGGGCACACTATGGCTACACCTTC. It is translated as CASSLVAGAHYGYTF. The full variable domain, in which reference TRBV5-1 and TRBJ1-2 provide the parts outside the CDR3, is KAGVTQTPRYLIKTRGQQVTLSCSPISGHRSVSWYQQTPGQGLQFLFEYFSETQRNKGNFPGRFSGRQFSNSRSEMNVSTLELGDSALYLCASSLVAGAHYGYTFGSGTRLTVV.

V usage is TRBV19 and J usage is TRBJ1-1; D possibly corresponds to TRBD1 (5 bases). Trimming took off 5 bases at V and 1 base at J, with 8 bases between the two ends. Germline CDR1 and CDR2: LNHDA and SQIVND (reference sequence). The CDR3 loop spans 13 amino acids. In DNA form, the CDR3 reads TGTGCCAGTAGTCAAGACAGGAACACTGAAGCTTTCTTT. It is translated as CASSQDRNTEAFF.

The V call is TRBV7-9, the J call TRBJ2-3, with 11 bases aligning to TRBD2. In germline, CDR1 is SEHNR, CDR2 FQNEAQ (reference sequence). There are 15 residues in the CDR3. With V trimmed by 6 bases and J by 4 bases, 6 bases remained unmatched. This CDR3 reads CASRRSGRASDTQYF. CDR3 sequence (DNA): TGTGCCAGCAGACGTAGCGGGAGGGCCTCAGATACGCAGTATTTT. The complete variable domain, with remaining parts taken from reference TRBV7-9 and TRBJ2-3, reads DTGVSQNPRHKITKRGQNVTFRCDPISEHNRLYWYRQTLGQGPEFLTYFQNEAQLEKSRLLSDRFSAERPKGSFSTLEIQRTEQGDSAMYLCASRRSGRASDTQYFGPGTRLTVL.

The chain joins TRBV19 to TRBJ1-4; D is unresolved. Deletions cut 5 bases from V and 0 bases from J, with 10 bases between. Germline assignment: CDR1 LNHDA and CDR2 SQIVND (reference sequence). This CDR3 contains 15 residues. The CDR3 here is CASSFWAATNEKLFF. The CDR3 DNA reads TGTGCCAGTAGTTTTTGGGCCGCAACTAATGAAAAACTGTTTTTT.

V is TRBV28 and J is TRBJ1-3; D perhaps matches TRBD1 (6 bases). The CDR3 is 14 residues long. Germline lookup yields CDR1 MDHEN and CDR2 SYDVKM. Trimming removed 6 bases from V and 4 bases from J, with 13 bases in between. CDR3 nucleotide sequence: TGTGCCAGCAGATCTGCAGGGGCAGGAAACACCATATATTTT. As protein: CASRSAGAGNTIYF.

CDR3 DNA sequence: TGTGCCAGCAGCCAAGAAGAGGTTGAGGTAAATTCACCCCTCCACTTT. It specifies CASSQEEVEVNSPLHF. The rearrangement joins TRBV4-2 to TRBJ1-6, with no clear D. The germline gives CDR1 LGHNA, CDR2 YNFKEQ. This CDR3 is 16 amino acids long. Trimming left V 0 bases short and J 7 bases short, with 13 bases between.

The V call is TRBV14, the J call TRBJ2-7; a weak D match, TRBD1 (5 bases). The CDR3 sequence is 15 residues long. With 4 bases removed from V and 3 bases from J, the gap between germline ends came to 16 bases. Germline CDR1 and CDR2: SGHDN and FVKESK. The DNA for the CDR3 is TGTGCCAGCAGCCTGGTTTGGGGCTCCAGCTACGAGCAGTACTTC. This sequence encodes CASSLVWGSSYEQYF.

V is TRBV7-9 and J is TRBJ1-2, with D maybe TRBD1 (6 bases). The ends were cut back, 7 bases at V and 8 bases at J, with 17 bases in the middle. Germline V lookup: CDR1 SEHNR, CDR2 FQNEAQ (reference sequence). The CDR3 contains 13 residues. The CDR3 DNA reads as TGTGCCAGCATCGGACAGACTCGACGAGGCTACACCTTC. Translation gives CASIGQTRRGYTF. Full variable domain (remainder filled in from reference TRBV7-9 and TRBJ1-2): DTGVSQNPRHKITKRGQNVTFRCDPISEHNRLYWYRQTLGQGPEFLTYFQNEAQLEKSRLLSDRFSAERPKGSFSTLEIQRTEQGDSAMYLCASIGQTRRGYTFGSGTRLTVV.

The rearrangement uses TRBV19 and TRBJ1-1; D unresolved. The CDR3 totals 13 residues. V was pared by 7 bases and J by 2 bases, with 11 bases between. Germline values: CDR1 LNHDA, CDR2 SQIVND (reference sequence). The CDR3 DNA is TGTGCCAGTATAGTTTCGGGTAACACTGAAGCTTTCTTT. As protein: CASIVSGNTEAFF.

This chain joins TRBV5-6 and TRBJ2-7, with 8 bases lining up with TRBD2. The V and J ends lost 5 bases and 2 bases, in that order; junction bases with no gene match: 9. The CDR3 extends over 15 amino acids. Looked up from germline, CDR1 is SGHDT and CDR2 is YYEEEE. CDR3 bases: TGTGCCAGCAGGGAGGCTGAGCGGGAGCCCTACGAGCAGTACTTC. Translation: CASREAEREPYEQYF.

The rearrangement links TRBV18 to TRBJ1-4; 8 positions agree with TRBD1. With 6 bases clipped from V and 8 bases from J, the junction kept 8 bases outside the gene matches. This CDR3 is 14 amino acids long. Germline V lookup: CDR1 KGHSH, CDR2 LQKENI. The CDR3 DNA follows: TGTGCCAGCTCGTACGGACAGGGCGACGAAAAACTGTTTTTT. It codes for CASSYGQGDEKLFF.

The CDR3 spells CASSVAAGRSYNEQFF. Written as DNA, the CDR3 is TGTGCCAGCAGCGTAGCGGCGGGACGGTCCTACAATGAGCAGTTCTTC. The chain links TRBV9 to TRBJ2-1; D possibly corresponds to TRBD2 (6 bases). The germline V and J ends were trimmed by 0 bases and 1 base, with 11 bases remaining between them. This CDR3 region has 16 residues. Germline CDR1 is SGDLS and CDR2 is YYNGEE.

The V and J genes are TRBV6-5 and TRBJ1-5, with D uncertain. The CDR3 spans 12 residues. CDR1 is MNHEY, CDR2 SVGAGI, per germline. V dropped 5 bases and J dropped 8 bases, with 10 bases sitting between them. CDR3 amino acids: CASSSRSEPQHF. The CDR3 DNA reads TGTGCCAGCAGTAGCAGGTCTGAGCCCCAGCATTTT.

The chain recombines TRBV5-4 with TRBJ1-2; 9 positions match TRBD1. The trim removed 4 bases at V and 7 bases at J, leaving 11 bases unmatched. CDR1 is SGHNT and CDR2 is YYREEE in the germline V gene (reference sequence). This CDR3 has 15 residues. The CDR3 loop is CASSRRDRVTSGYTF. The CDR3 DNA reads as TGTGCCAGCAGCCGCCGGGACAGGGTGACTAGTGGCTACACCTTC.

J is TRBJ1-6 and V is TRBV5-8; no reliable D call. Germline CDR1 reads SGHTS; CDR2 reads YDEGEE. Trimming cost V 2 bases and J 7 bases, with 13 bases left between them. The CDR3 covers 15 residues. For the CDR3, the DNA is TGTGCCAGCAGCTTTGAGCGGGGAGGCAATTCACCCCTCCACTTT. The encoded protein is CASSFERGGNSPLHF.

CDR3 DNA sequence: TGTGCCAGCAGCTTATCCTGGGCGGGGACTACTAGCACAGATACGCAGTATTTT. It yields the protein CASSLSWAGTTSTDTQYF. This chain joins TRBV7-8 and TRBJ2-3; 7 bases are a match to TRBD2. The CDR3 is 18 residues long. With V trimmed by 2 bases and J by 0 bases, 11 bases remained unmatched. The germline V gene encodes CDR1 SGHVS and CDR2 FQNEAQ.

The table lists this clone with a count of one. V usage is TRBV6-6 and J usage is TRBJ2-7, with 8 bases lining up with TRBD1. The CDR3 contains 14 residues. The junction had 9 bases not matched to a gene; V was cut back by 2 bases and J by 9 bases. The V gene's germline CDR1 is MNHNY and CDR2 SVGAGI (reference sequence). CDR3: CASSYVGQAPAQYF. The DNA of the CDR3 is TGTGCCAGCAGTTACGTGGGACAGGCGCCCGCGCAGTACTTC.

The chain combines TRBV27 with TRBJ1-2, with D uncertain. The germline CDR1 and CDR2 sequences are MNHEY and SMNVEV (reference sequence). This CDR3 has 13 residues. The V gene lost 5 bases and the J gene lost 1 base, with 8 bases spanning the gap. Here the CDR3 DNA reads TGTGCCAGCAGTCTCGGGATTAACTATGGCTACACCTTC. Protein product: CASSLGINYGYTF.

The V and J genes are TRBV6-5 and TRBJ2-1; 14 positions agree with TRBD2. The V gene's germline CDR1 is MNHEY and CDR2 SVGAGI. The CDR3 has 14 amino acids. V trimming: 4 bases; J trimming: 15 bases; junction bases outside the gene matches: 8. The CDR3 coding sequence is TGTGCCAGCAGTTCAAGGACTAGCGGGAGGTTCTGGTTCTTC. Translation: CASSSRTSGRFWFF.

The V and J genes are TRBV6-5 and TRBJ2-7, with D possibly TRBD1 on 5 matching bases. The length of the CDR3 is 14 residues. Per the germline V gene, CDR1 is MNHEY and CDR2 is SVGAGI. Trimming shortened V by 0 bases and J by 3 bases, and 9 bases separated the two germline ends. The CDR3 region has the DNA TGTGCCAGCAGTTACTCGCCAGGGAACTACGAGCAGTACTTC. This sequence encodes CASSYSPGNYEQYF.

The chain recombines TRBV12-5 with TRBJ1-1; D is perhaps TRBD1 (6 bases). The germline V and J ends were trimmed by 1 base and 9 bases, with 9 bases remaining between them. CDR3 length equals 12 residues. The germline V gene has CDR1 LGHNT and CDR2 FRNRAP. The CDR3 DNA is TGTGCTAGTGGTTTGGAGGACAGCAAAGCTTTCTTT. Protein: CASGLEDSKAFF. The variable domain in full, with the rest retrieved from reference TRBV12-5 and TRBJ1-1, is DARVTQTPRHKVTEMGQEVTMRCQPILGHNTVFWYRQTMMQGLELLAYFRNRAPLDDSGMPKDRFSAEMPDATLATLKIQPSEPRDSAVYFCASGLEDSKAFFGQGTRLTVV.